This T cell receptor (beta chain) was recorded in a study of shared clonotypes between healthy human individuals. The protocol was immunoSEQ multiplex PCR, while the TCRdb copy is restricted to in-frame clones and leaves out a portion. The sample has 550,000 to 600,000 clones, about 98% seen once; the top ten hold less than 0.35%. Note on this clone: Its antigen remains unknown. At the DNA level, this CDR3 is encoded by other sequences in the same sample as well.

Naive CD8 populations comprised CD45RO-negative cells positively selected for CCR7, excluding terminally differentiated effector memory CD45RA+ cells. The donors, healthy adults who were HIV-negative, had experienced no recent acute infections or vaccinations. Germline V gives CDR1 MNHEY, CDR2 SMNVEV (reference sequence). CDR3 length: 12 residues. V shed 2 bases and J shed 5 bases, with 7 bases lying between them. The study's findings and limits: Depth of sequencing was expected to influence donor clonotype sharing. Few donors limited the genetic and exposure-history diversity represented. Some naive CD4 clonotypes, 5% to 5.5%, turned up in common across a few donors.

Source material: naive CD8+ T cells sorted from blood. V usage is TRBV27 and J usage is TRBJ2-7, with no clear D. The origin of this receptor is a man younger than 40 in good health. The CDR3 DNA is TGTGCCAGCAGTTTAATTGGGGACGAGCAGTACTTC. This sequence encodes CASSLIGDEQYF.